A single sample gave rise to the 8 T cell receptor beta chains below, sequenced in a study of shared clonotypes between healthy human individuals. TCRdb keeps only in-frame clones here, not all; method: immunoSEQ multiplex PCR. The sample has 450,000 to 500,000 clones; over 75% are singletons. Material: PBMCs. These receptors all stem from a woman aged 35 to 49 in good health. Some clones in this sample may be carry-over from other donors' samples.

This clone occurred once. This sequence joins TRBV29-1 and TRBJ2-7; D is unclear. Germline V CDR1 and CDR2: SQVTM, ANQGSEA. With 6 bases removed from V and 7 bases from J, the gap between germline ends came to 10 bases. The CDR3 totals 10 residues. The CDR3 DNA follows: TGCAGCGTCCTAGATGGAGAGCAGTACTTC. It translates to CSVLDGEQYF.

The J gene is TRBJ2-2, the V gene TRBV7-9; either TRBD1 or TRBD2 may supply D (6 bases each). Looked up from germline, CDR1 is SEHNR and CDR2 is FQNEAQ (reference sequence). Trimming stripped 5 bases from V and 6 bases from J, with 13 bases between. The CDR3 sequence is 14 residues long. CDR3 nucleotide sequence: TGTGCCAGCAGCCCTGGGGGGCTCCCCGGGGAGCTGTTTTTT. Encoded protein: CASSPGGLPGELFF.

This chain joins TRBV30 and TRBJ2-3, with D maybe TRBD2 (6 bases). CDR1 and CDR2 (germline): GTSNPN, SVGIG (reference sequence). This CDR3 has 17 residues. V was shortened by 2 bases and J by 0 bases, with 18 bases between the two germline ends. CDR3 DNA sequence: TGTGCCTGGAGTAAATCCAGACTGGGACTTAGCACAGATACGCAGTATTTT. Residues: CAWSKSRLGLSTDTQYF. Looking up the rest from reference TRBV30 and TRBJ2-3 gives the full variable domain: SQTIHQWPATLVQPVGSPLSLECTVEGTSNPNLYWYRQAAGRGLQLLFYSVGIGQISSEVPQNLSASRPQDRQFILSSKKLLLSDSGFYLCAWSKSRLGLSTDTQYFGPGTRLTVL.

This clone has at least ten counts. V gene TRBV6-1 combines with J gene TRBJ2-1, with D possibly being TRBD2 (5 bases). The CDR3 is 15 residues long. V was shortened by 0 bases and J by 2 bases, with 8 bases between the two germline ends. Germline V CDR1 and CDR2: MNHNS, SASEGT. CDR3 sequence reads: CASSEAGEAYNEQFF. Written as DNA, the CDR3 is TGTGCCAGCAGTGAAGCGGGAGAGGCCTACAATGAGCAGTTCTTC.

V gene TRBV18 combines with J gene TRBJ1-1; 8 nucleotides align to TRBD1. The J segment lost 2 bases and the V segment lost 0 bases, leaving 8 bases of the junction unmatched. The CDR3 is 17 residues long. The V gene's germline CDR1 is KGHSH and CDR2 LQKENI. In nucleotides, the CDR3 is TGTGCCAGCTCACCACCGGACAGGGACGTCTCCAACACTGAAGCTTTCTTT. Protein: CASSPPDRDVSNTEAFF.

The V and J genes are TRBV7-9 and TRBJ2-5, with 11 bases matching TRBD2. The CDR3 is 15 amino acids. The germline gives CDR1 SEHNR, CDR2 FQNEAQ (reference sequence). V lost 6 bases, J lost 1 base, and 4 bases stayed unmatched. The CDR3 bases are TGTGCCAGCAGACGTGGACTAGCGGGCCAAGAGACCCAGTACTTC. Its protein is CASRRGLAGQETQYF.

The rearrangement links TRBV11-3 to TRBJ2-7; 7 bases agree with TRBD1. Germline CDR1 reads SGHNT; CDR2 reads YENEEA. V shed 4 bases and J 6 bases; nucleotides not matched to a gene: 6. The length of the CDR3 is 13 residues. This chain's CDR3 is CASSWDRGAEQYF. As DNA, the CDR3 is TGTGCCAGCAGCTGGGACAGAGGAGCCGAGCAGTACTTC.

The chain recombines TRBV4-1 with TRBJ2-1; 7 nucleotides align to TRBD2. This CDR3 is built from 16 residues. Trimming took 0 bases from V and 7 from J; bases not matched to a gene: 9. CDR1 MGHRA and CDR2 YSYEKL come from the germline V gene. DNA of the CDR3: TGCGCCAGCAGCCAAGATACAACTAGCGTACGGAATGAGCAGTTCTTC. Translating gives CASSQDTTSVRNEQFF.